The rows below give T cell receptor beta chains drawn from one sample of a study of cytomegalovirus exposure and HLA in healthy donors. The table came from immunoSEQ multiplex PCR; TCRdb's copy has only in-frame clones and leaves some out. The listing contains 200,000 to 250,000 clones. The sequencing sample was made of PBMCs. These receptors came from a woman between 25 and 40 years old in good health and CMV-seropositive. Each CDR3 is given with its conserved first and last residue. The order of the fields is CDR3 length, V gene, CDR3 protein.

>15|TRBV29-1
CSVLSPGTAHDEQYF
>13|TRBV5-4
CASLSRNREEEFF
>18|TRBV2
CASSEAAPWRGVRNEQFF
>14|TRBV4-1
CASSQYQTGGEWFF
>18|TRBV7-2
CASSSRTGPYYMNTEAFF
>13|TRBV2
CATAGASTDTQYF
>14|TRBV6-5
CASSYEGTGREQYF
>17|TRBV12-5
CASGLFRTTAGTDTQYF
>14|TRBV19
CASSDRGEFEKLFF
>15|TRBV6-5
CASSFSVAGGYEQYF
>14|TRBV30
CAWWGGSAQEKLFF
>15|TRBV19
CASSIERMEAGELFF
>16|TRBV27
CASSLLAGGETGELFF
>10|TRBV2
CAVYHGELFF
>15|TRBV7-6
CASSPTTDLQETQYF
>15|TRBV7-2
CASSSLAYPPDEQYF
>11|TRBV6-5
CASSYMGGVHF
>12|TRBV7-9
CASSLGGAEQYF
>16|TRBV15
CATSRGRRQGPYEQYF
>14|TRBV5-4
CASSPLTGDNEQFF
>13|TRBV6-5
CASQGVANEKLFF
>13|TRBV6-1
CASSLGGDTEAFF
>15|TRBV30
CAWTTTSPRGNEQFF
>17|TRBV7-8
CASSIRDRLLNTGELFF
>16|TRBV6-1
CASSERGRPNTGELFF
>15|TRBV7-2
CASSFPREAEHTIYF
>14|TRBV5-1
CASSEQGADNEQFF
>13|TRBV6-1
CASPGQLNTEAFF
>14|TRBV6-5
CASSYSHSQETQYF
>13|TRBV5-1
CASSLSDRSEAFF
>18|TRBV5-1
CASSFPLTGASGANVLTF
>15|TRBV6-4
CASRPGQGAYNEQFF
>14|TRBV7-2
CASSSGQGTGGYTF
>13|TRBV5-4
CASSVDRSTEAFF
>14|TRBV19
CASSIAGINSPLHF
>16|TRBV19
CASSQSSGLNTGELFF
>13|TRBV5-6
CASRYTSPYEQYF
>15|TRBV11-2
CASSFAGQSPYEQYF
>14|TRBV28
CASVGDLSSYEQYF
>16|TRBV10-2
CASSLTSGGNTGELFF
>13|TRBV7-2
CASSFRGTDTQYF
>19|TRBV7-2
CASSLVGFGTTSGIDEQYF
>14|TRBV18
CASSHPGNSYEQYF
>15|TRBV7-9
CASSLGQGLTNVLTF
>15|TRBV15
CATSTWKGSWNEQFF
>13|TRBV5-1
CASSPVPGYEQYF